This entry features one TCR beta chain sequence. The antigen remains undetermined. This entry comes from a study of Ad26.COV2.S vaccination and SARS-CoV-2 variants. About the research overall: The study gave Ad26.COV2.S intramuscularly, once or twice 56 days apart. General observations from the study: The TCR breadth and depth analyses may have produced an underestimate of total T cell responses.

Profiled with immunoSEQ multiplex PCR; TCRdb holds only in-frame clones, not every one. The sample holds over 450,000 clones, 89% seen once. This sample's treatment: 15 to 20 received Ad26.COV2.S at low or high dose, single or two shots; five or six received placebo; per-sample allocation not given. Samples came from day 63 after the first vaccine or placebo injection. The V and J ends lost 4 bases and 5 bases respectively, with 20 bases between them. CDR1 MNHEY and CDR2 SVGAGI come from the germline V gene. This CDR3 has 16 residues. This sample comprised peripheral blood, obtained in a trial of Ad26.COV2.S vaccine versus placebo. V usage is TRBV6-5 and J usage is TRBJ1-1; D is unclear. The source of this sequence is a person between 18 and 65 years old who received the Ad26.COV2.S COVID-19 vaccine or a placebo. CDR3 sequence: CASSSPTLSRGTEAFF. As DNA, the CDR3 is TGTGCCAGCAGTTCCCCCACGTTGAGCCGAGGTACTGAAGCTTTCTTT.